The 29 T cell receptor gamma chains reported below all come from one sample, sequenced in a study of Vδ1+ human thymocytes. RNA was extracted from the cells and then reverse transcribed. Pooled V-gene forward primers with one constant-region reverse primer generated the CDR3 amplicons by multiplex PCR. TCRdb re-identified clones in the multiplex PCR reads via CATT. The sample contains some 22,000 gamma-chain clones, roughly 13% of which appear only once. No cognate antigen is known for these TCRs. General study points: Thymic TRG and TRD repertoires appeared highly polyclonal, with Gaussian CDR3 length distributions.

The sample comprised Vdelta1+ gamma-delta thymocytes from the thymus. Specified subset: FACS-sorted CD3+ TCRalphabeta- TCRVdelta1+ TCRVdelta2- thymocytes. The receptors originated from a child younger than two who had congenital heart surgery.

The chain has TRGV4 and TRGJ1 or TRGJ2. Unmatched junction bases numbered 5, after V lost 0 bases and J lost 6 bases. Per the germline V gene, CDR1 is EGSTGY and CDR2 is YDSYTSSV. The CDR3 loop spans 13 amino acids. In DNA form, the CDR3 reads TGTGCCACCTGGGATGGGCTAGTTTATAAGAAACTCTTT. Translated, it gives CATWDGLVYKKLF.

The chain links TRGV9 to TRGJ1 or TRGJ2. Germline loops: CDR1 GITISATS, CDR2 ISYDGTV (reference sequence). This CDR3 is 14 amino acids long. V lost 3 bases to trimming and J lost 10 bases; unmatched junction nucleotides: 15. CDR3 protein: CALWEPLHHLKKLF. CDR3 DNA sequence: TGTGCCTTGTGGGAGCCACTCCACCATCTGAAGAAACTCTTT.

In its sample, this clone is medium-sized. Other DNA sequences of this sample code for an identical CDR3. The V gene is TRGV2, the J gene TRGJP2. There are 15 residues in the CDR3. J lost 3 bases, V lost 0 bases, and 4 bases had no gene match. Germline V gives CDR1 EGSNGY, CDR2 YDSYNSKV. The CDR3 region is CATWDGPGSDWIKTF. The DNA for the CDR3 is TGTGCCACCTGGGACGGGCCTGGTAGTGATTGGATCAAGACGTTT.

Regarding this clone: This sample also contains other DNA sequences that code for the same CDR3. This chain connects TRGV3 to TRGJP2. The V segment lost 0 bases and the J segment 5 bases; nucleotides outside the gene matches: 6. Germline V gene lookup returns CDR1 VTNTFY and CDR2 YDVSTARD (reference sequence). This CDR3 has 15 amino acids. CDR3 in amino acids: CATWDRPWSDWIKTF. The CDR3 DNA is TGTGCCACCTGGGACAGGCCTTGGAGTGATTGGATCAAGACGTTT.

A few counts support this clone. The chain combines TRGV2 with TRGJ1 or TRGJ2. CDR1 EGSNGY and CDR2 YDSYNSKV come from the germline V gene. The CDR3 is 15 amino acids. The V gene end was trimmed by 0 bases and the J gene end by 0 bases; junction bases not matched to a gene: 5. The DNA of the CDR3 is TGTGCCACCTGGGACGGGAGAGCGAATTATTATAAGAAACTCTTT. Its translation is CATWDGRANYYKKLF.

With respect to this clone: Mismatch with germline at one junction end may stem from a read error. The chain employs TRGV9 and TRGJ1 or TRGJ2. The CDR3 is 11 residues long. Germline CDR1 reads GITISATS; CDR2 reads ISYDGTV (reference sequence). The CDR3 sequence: CALRENYKKLF. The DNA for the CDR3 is TGTGCCTTGCGGGAGAATTATAAGAAACTCTTT.

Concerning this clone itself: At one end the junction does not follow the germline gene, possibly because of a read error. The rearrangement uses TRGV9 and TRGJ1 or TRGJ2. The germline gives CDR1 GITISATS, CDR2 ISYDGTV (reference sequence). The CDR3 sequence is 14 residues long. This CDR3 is CALWEVRVGYRKLF. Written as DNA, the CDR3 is TGTGCCTTGTGGGAGGTGCGGGTAGGGTATAGGAAACTCTTT.

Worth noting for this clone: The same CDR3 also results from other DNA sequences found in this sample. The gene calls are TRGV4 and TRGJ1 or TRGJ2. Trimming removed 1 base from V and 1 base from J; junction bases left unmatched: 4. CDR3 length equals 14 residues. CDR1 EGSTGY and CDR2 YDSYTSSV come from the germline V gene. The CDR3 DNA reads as TGTGCCACCTGGGATGGTCTAAATTATTATAAGAAACTCTTT. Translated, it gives CATWDGLNYYKKLF.

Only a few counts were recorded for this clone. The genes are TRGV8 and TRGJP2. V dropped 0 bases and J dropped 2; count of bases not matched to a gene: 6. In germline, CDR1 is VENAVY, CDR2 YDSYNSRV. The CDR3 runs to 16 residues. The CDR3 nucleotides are TGTGCCACCTGGGATAGGCGGAAGAGTAGTGATTGGATCAAGACGTTT. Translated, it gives CATWDRRKSSDWIKTF.

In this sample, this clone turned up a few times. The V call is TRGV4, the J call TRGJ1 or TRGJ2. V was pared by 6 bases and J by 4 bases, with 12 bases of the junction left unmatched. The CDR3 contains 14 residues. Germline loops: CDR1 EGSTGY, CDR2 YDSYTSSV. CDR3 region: CATWNTVPYYKKLF. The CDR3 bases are TGTGCCACCTGGAATACAGTACCCTATTATAAGAAACTCTTT.

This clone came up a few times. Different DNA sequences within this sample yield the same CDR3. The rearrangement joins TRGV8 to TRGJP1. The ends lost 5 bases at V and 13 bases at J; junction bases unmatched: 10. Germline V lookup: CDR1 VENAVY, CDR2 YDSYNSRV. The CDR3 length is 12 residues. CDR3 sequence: CATWVSRVFKIF. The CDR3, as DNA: TGTGCCACCTGGGTCTCGAGGGTGTTCAAGATATTT.

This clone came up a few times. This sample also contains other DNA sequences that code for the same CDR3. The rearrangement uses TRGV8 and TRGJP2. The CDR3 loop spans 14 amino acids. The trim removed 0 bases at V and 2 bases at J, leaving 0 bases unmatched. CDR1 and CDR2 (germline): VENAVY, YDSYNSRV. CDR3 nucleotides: TGTGCCACCTGGGATAGGAGTAGTGATTGGATCAAGACGTTT. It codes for CATWDRSSDWIKTF.

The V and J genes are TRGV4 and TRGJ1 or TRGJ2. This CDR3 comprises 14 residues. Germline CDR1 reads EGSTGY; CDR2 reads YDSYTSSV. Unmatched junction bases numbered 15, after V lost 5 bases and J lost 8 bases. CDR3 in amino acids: CATWGGPFRNKKLF. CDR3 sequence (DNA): TGTGCCACCTGGGGGGGTCCTTTCCGTAATAAGAAACTCTTT.

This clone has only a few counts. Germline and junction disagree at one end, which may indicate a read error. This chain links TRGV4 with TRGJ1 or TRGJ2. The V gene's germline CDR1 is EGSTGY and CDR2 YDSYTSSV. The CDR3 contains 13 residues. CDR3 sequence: CATWNGREYKKLF. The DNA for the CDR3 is TGTGCCACCTGGAATGGGCGGGAATATAAGAAACTCTTT.

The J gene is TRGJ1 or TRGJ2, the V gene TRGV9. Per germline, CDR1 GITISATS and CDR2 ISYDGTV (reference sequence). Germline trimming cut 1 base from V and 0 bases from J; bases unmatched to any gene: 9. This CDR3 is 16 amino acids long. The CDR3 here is CALWEVPDLNYYKKLF. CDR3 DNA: TGTGCCTTGTGGGAGGTCCCCGACCTGAATTATTATAAGAAACTCTTT.

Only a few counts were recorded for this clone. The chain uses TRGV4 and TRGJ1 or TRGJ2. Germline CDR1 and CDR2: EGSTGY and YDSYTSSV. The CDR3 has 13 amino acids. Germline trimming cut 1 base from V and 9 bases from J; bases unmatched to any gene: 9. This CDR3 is CATWDGAVFKKLF. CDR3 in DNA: TGTGCCACCTGGGATGGCGCCGTGTTTAAGAAACTCTTT.

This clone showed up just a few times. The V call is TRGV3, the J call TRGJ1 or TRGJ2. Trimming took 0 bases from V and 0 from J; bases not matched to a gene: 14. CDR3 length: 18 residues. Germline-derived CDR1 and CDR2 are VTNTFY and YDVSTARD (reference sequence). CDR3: CATWDRQDNGRNYYKKLF. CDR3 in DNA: TGTGCCACCTGGGACAGGCAGGATAACGGTAGGAATTATTATAAGAAACTCTTT.

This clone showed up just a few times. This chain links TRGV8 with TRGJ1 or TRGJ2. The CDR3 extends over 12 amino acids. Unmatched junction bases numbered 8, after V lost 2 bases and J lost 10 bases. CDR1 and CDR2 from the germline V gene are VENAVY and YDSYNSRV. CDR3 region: CATWDTSKKKLF. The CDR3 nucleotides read TGTGCCACCTGGGATACGTCTAAAAAGAAACTCTTT.

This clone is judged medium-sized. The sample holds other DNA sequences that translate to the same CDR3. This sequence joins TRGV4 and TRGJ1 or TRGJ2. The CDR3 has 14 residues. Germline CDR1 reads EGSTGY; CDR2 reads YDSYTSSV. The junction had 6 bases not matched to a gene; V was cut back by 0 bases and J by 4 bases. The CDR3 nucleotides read TGTGCCACCTGGGATGGGCCGGGGTATTATAAGAAACTCTTT. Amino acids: CATWDGPGYYKKLF.

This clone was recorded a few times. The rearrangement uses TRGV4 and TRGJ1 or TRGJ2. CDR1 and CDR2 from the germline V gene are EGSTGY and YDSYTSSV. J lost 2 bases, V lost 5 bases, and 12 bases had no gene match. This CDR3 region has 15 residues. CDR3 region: CATWGPRLDYYKKLF. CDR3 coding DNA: TGTGCCACCTGGGGCCCTAGGCTGGATTATTATAAGAAACTCTTT.

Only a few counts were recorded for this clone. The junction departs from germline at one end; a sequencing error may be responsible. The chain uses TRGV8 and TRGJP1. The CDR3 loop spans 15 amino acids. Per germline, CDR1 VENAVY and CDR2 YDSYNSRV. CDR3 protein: CATWGGETTSWFKIF. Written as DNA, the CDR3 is TGTGCCACCTGGGGGGGGGAGACCACTAGTTGGTTCAAGATATTT.

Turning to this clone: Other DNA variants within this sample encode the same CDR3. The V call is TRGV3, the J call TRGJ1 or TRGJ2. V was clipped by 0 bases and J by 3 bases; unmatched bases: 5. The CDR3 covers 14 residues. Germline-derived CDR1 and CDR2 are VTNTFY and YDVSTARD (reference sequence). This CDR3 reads CATWDRRVYYKKLF. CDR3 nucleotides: TGTGCCACCTGGGACAGGCGGGTTTATTATAAGAAACTCTTT.

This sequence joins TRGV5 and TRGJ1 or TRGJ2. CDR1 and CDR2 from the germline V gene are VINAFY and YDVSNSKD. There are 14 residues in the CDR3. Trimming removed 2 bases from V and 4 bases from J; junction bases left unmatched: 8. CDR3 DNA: TGTGCCACCTGGGACACGGGGAGCTATTATAAGAAACTCTTT. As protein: CATWDTGSYYKKLF.

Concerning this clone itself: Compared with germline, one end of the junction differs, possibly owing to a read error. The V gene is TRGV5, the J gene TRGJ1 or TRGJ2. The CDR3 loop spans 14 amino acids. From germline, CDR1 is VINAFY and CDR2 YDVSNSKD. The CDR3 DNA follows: TGTGCCACCCGGGACGGAGGCGTAGGATATAAGAAACTCTTT. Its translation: CATRDGGVGYKKLF.

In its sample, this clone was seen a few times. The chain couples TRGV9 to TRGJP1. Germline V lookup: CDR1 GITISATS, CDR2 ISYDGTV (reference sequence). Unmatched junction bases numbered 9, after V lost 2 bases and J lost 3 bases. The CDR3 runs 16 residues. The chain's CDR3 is CALWEAYSATGWFKIF. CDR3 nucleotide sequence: TGTGCCTTGTGGGAGGCTTATTCAGCCACTGGTTGGTTCAAGATATTT.

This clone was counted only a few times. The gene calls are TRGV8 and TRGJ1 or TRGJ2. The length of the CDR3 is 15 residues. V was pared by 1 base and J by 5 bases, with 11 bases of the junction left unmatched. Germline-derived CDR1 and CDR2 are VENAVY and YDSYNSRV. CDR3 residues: CATWDSPRGDYKKLF. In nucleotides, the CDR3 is TGTGCCACCTGGGATAGCCCAAGGGGGGATTATAAGAAACTCTTT.

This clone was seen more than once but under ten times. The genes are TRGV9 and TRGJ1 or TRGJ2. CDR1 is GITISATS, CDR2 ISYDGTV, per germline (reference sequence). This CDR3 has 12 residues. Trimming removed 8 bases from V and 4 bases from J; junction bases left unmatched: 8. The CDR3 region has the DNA TGTGCCTTGTCCGGGGACTATTATAAGAAACTCTTT. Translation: CALSGDYYKKLF.

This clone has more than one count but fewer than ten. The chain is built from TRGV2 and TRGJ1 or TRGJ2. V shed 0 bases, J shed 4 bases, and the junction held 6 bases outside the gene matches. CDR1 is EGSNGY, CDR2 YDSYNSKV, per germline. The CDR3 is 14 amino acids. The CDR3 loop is CATWDGQEYYKKLF. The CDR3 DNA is TGTGCCACCTGGGACGGGCAGGAGTATTATAAGAAACTCTTT.

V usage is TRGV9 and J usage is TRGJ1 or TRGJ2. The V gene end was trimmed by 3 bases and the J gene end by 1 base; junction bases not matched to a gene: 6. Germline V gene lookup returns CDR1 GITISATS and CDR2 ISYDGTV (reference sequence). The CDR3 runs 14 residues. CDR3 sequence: CALWETRNYYKKLF. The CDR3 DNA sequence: TGTGCCTTGTGGGAGACCCGAAATTATTATAAGAAACTCTTT.